What follows are 10 T cell receptor beta chains derived from one specimen sequenced in a study of vaccination and CD4 T cells after COVID-19. This sample's treatment: approximately 11-day PBMC culture with coronavirus spike peptide pools or control peptides (ViraFEST assay). Sequence data for DNA of cultured CD4+ T cells were generated by the Oncomine TCR Beta short-read assay. TCRdb reprocessed the PCR reads with MiXCR, giving one entry per CDR3 protein. The table shows about 13,000 distinct CDR3 sequences, with around two fifths occurring only once. Their antigen targets remain unknown. Sample: CD4+ T cells from blood, cultured in vitro. The source is a human donor who had recovered from COVID-19.

The chain employs TRBV6-2 or TRBV6-3 and TRBJ2-7; TRBD2 might be the D (5 bases). The CDR3 contains 15 residues. The V gene lost 2 bases and the J gene lost 3 bases, with 14 bases spanning the gap. Looked up from germline, CDR1 is MNHEY and CDR2 is SVGEGT. This chain's CDR3 is CASSYGIGGYYEQYF. CDR3 nucleotides: TGTGCCAGCAGTTACGGCATCGGCGGGTACTACGAGCAGTACTTC.

The chain combines TRBV28 with TRBJ1-5, with D uncertain. V shed 4 bases and J shed 5 bases, with 6 bases lying between them. Germline lookup yields CDR1 MDHEN and CDR2 SYDVKM. This CDR3 is built from 12 residues. Here the CDR3 DNA reads TGTGCCAGCAGTTCCCGGGATCAGCCCCAGCATTTT. This encodes CASSSRDQPQHF.

This clonotype has just one count. The chain is built from TRBV5-1 and TRBJ1-1; 7 positions match TRBD1. Unmatched junction bases numbered 7, after V lost 4 bases and J lost 1 base. CDR3 size: 15 residues. The V gene's germline CDR1 is SGHRS and CDR2 YFSETQ. The CDR3 here is CASSTTGTANTEAFF. The CDR3 DNA reads TGCGCCAGCAGCACCACCGGGACAGCGAACACTGAAGCTTTCTTT. The variable domain in full, completed from reference TRBV5-1 and TRBJ1-1, reads KAGVTQTPRYLIKTRGQQVTLSCSPISGHRSVSWYQQTPGQGLQFLFEYFSETQRNKGNFPGRFSGRQFSNSRSEMNVSTLELGDSALYLCASSTTGTANTEAFFGQGTRLTVV.

The chain links TRBV20-1 to TRBJ1-2; D possibly corresponds to TRBD1 (6 bases). This CDR3 is 14 amino acids long. V lost 0 bases, J lost 7 bases, and 15 bases lay in between. The germline V gene encodes CDR1 DFQATT and CDR2 SNEGSKA (reference sequence). The chain's CDR3 is CSARDLRGALGYTF. The CDR3, as DNA: TGCAGTGCTAGAGATCTCCGGGGGGCGCTTGGCTACACCTTC.

J is TRBJ2-1 and V is TRBV27; 10 bases fit TRBD2. The germline gives CDR1 MNHEY, CDR2 SMNVEV (reference sequence). The CDR3 is 16 amino acids. The V segment lost 6 bases and the J segment 6 bases; nucleotides outside the gene matches: 11. The CDR3 loop is CASRPTVAGGGNEQFF. The DNA for the CDR3 is TGTGCCAGCAGGCCGACCGTAGCGGGAGGAGGCAATGAGCAGTTCTTC.

V and J are TRBV20-1 and TRBJ2-3, with 7 bases lining up with TRBD1. CDR1 and CDR2 (germline): DFQATT, SNEGSKA (reference sequence). V was clipped by 5 bases and J by 5 bases; unmatched bases: 10. This CDR3 spans 14 amino acids. CDR3 sequence (DNA): TGCAGTGCTTCCGGGACAGCCCCACAAGATACGCAGTATTTT. Residues: CSASGTAPQDTQYF.

This clonotype was counted between two and nine times. V and J are TRBV7-9 and TRBJ1-2; possible D gene TRBD1, 5 bases. The CDR3 has 13 amino acids. Germline CDR1 reads SEHNR; CDR2 reads FQNEAQ (reference sequence). The ends were cut back, 5 bases at V and 4 bases at J, with 11 bases in the middle. The CDR3 nucleotides are TGTGCCAGCAGCGTAACCGGGACCTATGGCTACACCTTC. Protein product: CASSVTGTYGYTF.

The V call is TRBV7-2, the J call TRBJ2-1; maybe TRBD1 (6 bases). The CDR3 is 15 amino acids. Germline loops: CDR1 SGHTA, CDR2 FQGNSA. V was pared by 5 bases and J by 6 bases, with 17 bases between. In nucleotides, the CDR3 is TGTGCCAGCAGCCTCACAGGGTGGGGATCCAATGAGCAGTTCTTC. Translating it yields CASSLTGWGSNEQFF.

This clonotype showed up just a few times. The chain joins TRBV1 to TRBJ1-2. TRBV1 is designated a pseudogene. The CDR3 totals 12 residues. CDR3 residues: CTSSQGQGGYTF. The CDR3 nucleotides are TGCACCAGCAGCCAAGGACAAGGAGGCTACACCTTC.

The chain joins TRBV29-1 to TRBJ2-7; tentative D call: TRBD2 (5 bases). The V end was cut by 2 bases, the J end by 2 bases, with 10 bases between. CDR3 length: 13 amino acids. Per the germline V gene, CDR1 is SQVTM and CDR2 is ANQGSEA. The DNA of the CDR3 is TGCAGCGTTGAACTAGTCGGGACCTACGAGCAGTACTTC. Translated: CSVELVGTYEQYF.